The rows below give T cell receptor beta chains drawn from one sample of a study of blood T cell repertoires in COVID-19. Clones were read by immunoSEQ multiplex PCR, and TCRdb kept only the in-frame ones, dropping some. Among fewer than 250,000 clones listed, around 85% were seen once. Specimen: peripheral blood. The receptors were gathered from a woman in her forties or fifties with acute or convalescent COVID-19. Both conserved end residues are part of each CDR3. A clone size is listed for some rows: how often the clone was seen (once, few, many), or a class if it is expanded.

clone_size v_call cdr3_aa
NA TRBV5-1 CASSLVASGGGTDTQYF
NA TRBV14 CASSQLAGVTDTQYF
NA TRBV6-5 CATLKGEGTKNIQYF
few TRBV9 CASSARDRGTPNTGELFF
NA TRBV7-8 CASSPGGGAENSPLHF
NA TRBV12-3/TRBV12-4 CASSLDRGSPLHF
few TRBV24-1 CATSVEADYFYGYTF
NA TRBV3-1/TRBV3-2 CASSPGQGAGQPQHF
NA TRBV7-2 CASSLGTGSYEQYF
NA TRBV4-1 CASSLETVSGNTIYF
NA TRBV27 CASSPRLAGSETQYF
NA TRBV18 CASSPPGQMNTEAFF
few TRBV6-5 CASSRQGTTYEQYF
NA TRBV27 CASSPQGPHLPQHF
NA TRBV5-1 CASTTGPNEKLFF
NA TRBV5-1 CASSSGTGGVGEKLFF
NA TRBV6-5 CASRRTNTNEKLFF
NA TRBV7-2 CASSREPYEQYF
NA TRBV3-1/TRBV3-2 CASSPRDRGSFSTDTQYF
few TRBV20-1 CSPSPYEQYF
NA TRBV7-8 CASSSRDRLIGELFF
NA TRBV27 CASSLYSGGYGYTF
NA TRBV9 CASSVRLISTDTQYF
once TRBV3-1/TRBV3-2 CASSHNDRGGYTF
few TRBV19 CASSLEGTPSSYNSPLHF
NA TRBV19 CASRRTGGLVANYGYTF
NA TRBV25-1 CASSELGTSGRISYEQYF
NA TRBV7-6 CASSLFMGELSEQYF
NA TRBV20-1 CSASLAGGRGTQYF
NA TRBV7-2 CASSLGAVYGYTF
NA TRBV10-3 CAISLGQGDYGYTF
NA TRBV28 CASSPHRGTDTQYF
NA TRBV5-1 CATSLTSGSSDTQYF
NA TRBV2 CATRDRLISYEQYF
once TRBV18 CASSSGTGDSPLHF
NA TRBV7-8 CASSLRDPGGVSWETQYF
NA TRBV7-2 CASSSESRYNEQFF
NA TRBV12-5 CASGPDLDSTRGEQYF
once TRBV28 CASSLVGGPINQPQHF
NA TRBV5-4 CASSLDRGTGELFF
NA TRBV5-1 CASSLAAWGGNGYTF
NA TRBV2 CAIGGGTGYSYEQYF
many TRBV6-2/TRBV6-3 CASSYSSTGMSNQPQHF
few TRBV5-5 CASIRTGVETQYF
NA TRBV4-2 CASSRAQGRGQETQYF
NA TRBV24-1 CASSGGSNTGELFF
once TRBV16 CASSQPLAVNTGELFF
NA TRBV19 CASSPPLAGAQYYEQYF
NA TRBV5-6 CASSRPTGYGYTF
NA TRBV19 CASSHPGQGDSGNTIYF
NA TRBV9 CASSGRTGGVIASGTQYF
NA TRBV5-4 CASSLVGASGANVLTF
many TRBV3-1/TRBV3-2 CASSLSGGGQPQHF
few TRBV7-6 CASSLETSGALNTGELFF
few TRBV2 CASSGDFYEQYF
few TRBV6-1 CASSERGGTLGNQPQHF
once TRBV18 CASSPQGTEAFF
NA TRBV6-5 CASRDRGSNTQYF